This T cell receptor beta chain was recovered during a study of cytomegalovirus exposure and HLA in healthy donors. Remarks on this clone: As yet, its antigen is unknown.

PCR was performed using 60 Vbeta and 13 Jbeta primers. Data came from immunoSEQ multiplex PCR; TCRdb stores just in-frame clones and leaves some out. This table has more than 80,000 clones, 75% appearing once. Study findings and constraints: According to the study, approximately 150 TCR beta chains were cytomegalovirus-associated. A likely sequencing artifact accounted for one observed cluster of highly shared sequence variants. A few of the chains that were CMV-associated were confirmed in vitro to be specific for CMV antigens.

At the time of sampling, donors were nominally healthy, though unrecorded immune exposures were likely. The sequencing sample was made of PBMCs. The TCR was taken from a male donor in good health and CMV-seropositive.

The CDR3 spells CASSQEGLFSYNEQFF. The CDR3 DNA follows: TGCGCCAGCAGCCAAGAGGGACTATTCTCCTACAATGAGCAGTTCTTC. This chain joins TRBV4-3 and TRBJ2-1; 7 positions agree with TRBD2. Germline V gene lookup returns CDR1 LGHNA and CDR2 YSLEER. The junction had 2 bases not matched to a gene; V was cut back by 0 bases and J by 0 bases. This CDR3 comprises 16 residues.